What follows describes a single T cell receptor beta chain. CDR1 and CDR2 from the germline V gene are SGHVS and FQNEAQ. Trimming left V 2 bases short and J 0 bases short, with 14 bases between. This CDR3 comprises 17 residues. The data derive from a study of blood T cell repertoires in COVID-19. Assay used: immunoSEQ multiplex PCR; TCRdb lists only in-frame clones, some missing. The sample includes about 35,000 clones, around 80% seen only once; the top ten take under 50%. The chain combines TRBV7-8 with TRBJ2-1, with no clear D. Sample: peripheral blood. The clonotype originates from a man older than 75 with active or convalescent COVID-19. CDR3 nucleotide sequence: TGTGCCAGCAGCTTATACGTTGAACAGAACTCCTACAATGAGCAGTTCTTC. The encoded protein is CASSLYVEQNSYNEQFF. The entire variable domain, with the rest obtained from reference TRBV7-8 and TRBJ2-1, is as follows: GAGVSQSPRYKVAKRGQDVALRCDPISGHVSLFWYQQALGQGPEFLTYFQNEAQLDKSGLPSDRFFAERPEGSVSTLKIQRTQQEDSAVYLCASSLYVEQNSYNEQFFGPGTRLTVL.